The 23 T cell receptor beta chains below all came from one sample that was sequenced in a study of cytomegalovirus exposure and HLA in healthy donors (dated 2017 in TCRdb). Libraries came from the immunoSEQ multiplex PCR assay. For the multiplex PCR, a mixture combining 60 forward primers for TCR Vbeta segments and 13 reverse primers for TCR Jbeta segments was used. The source is immuneACCESS, and TCRdb retained only in-frame sequences with V and J called. Part of the clones is not carried over; for the studies checked, unresolved V genes explain less than half of this, and the remainder is unexplained. This sample lists 99,000 or so clones; about four fifths were detected once. Jointly, the top ten make up 3.7% of the sample. Material: PBMCs. Receptors were obtained from a female donor in good health and CMV-seropositive.

A single count supports this clone. Other DNA sequences in this specimen translate into the identical CDR3. This chain joins TRBV5-1 and TRBJ2-7; 10 bases are a match to TRBD2. The CDR3 loop spans 14 amino acids. V lost 3 bases, J lost 0 bases, and 0 bases stayed unmatched. Germline V gene data show CDR1 as SGHRS and CDR2 as YFSETQ. CDR3 in DNA: TGCGCCAGCAGCTCTAGCGGGGGCTCCTACGAGCAGTACTTC. This translates into CASSSSGGSYEQYF.

The CDR3, as DNA: TGCAGCGCCGAGGTTCGGGGGGAGGTTGCCTACGAGCAGTACTTC. This gives the protein CSAEVRGEVAYEQYF. The chain joins TRBV29-1 to TRBJ2-7, with 7 bases matching TRBD2. J lost 2 bases, V lost 7 bases, and 14 bases had no gene match. The V gene's germline CDR1 is SQVTM and CDR2 ANQGSEA. This CDR3 has 15 residues.

This clone showed up just a few times. The V call is TRBV19, the J call TRBJ1-1; D is unclear. Germline V lookup: CDR1 LNHDA, CDR2 SQIVND (reference sequence). V was shortened by 3 bases and J by 7 bases, with 6 bases between the two germline ends. The CDR3 covers 11 residues. The CDR3 region is CASSIGFEAFF. DNA of the CDR3: TGTGCCAGTAGTATCGGTTTTGAAGCTTTCTTT.

CDR3 region: CASSITAAANVLTF. The CDR3 DNA reads as TGTGCCAGCAGCATTACTGCGGCGGCCAACGTCCTGACTTTC. The V call is TRBV6-5, the J call TRBJ2-6; D ambiguous. V lost 6 bases to trimming and J lost 6 bases, with 12 bases between them. This CDR3 comprises 14 residues. The V gene's germline CDR1 is MNHEY and CDR2 SVGAGI.

The chain is built from TRBV18 and TRBJ2-1, with a tentative D call TRBD1 (5 bases). V gave up 0 bases and J gave up 12 bases, with 9 bases separating them. Per the germline V gene, CDR1 is KGHSH and CDR2 is LQKENI. The CDR3 is made up of 12 amino acids. This CDR3 is CASSPPGVGQFF. The CDR3 region has the DNA TGTGCCAGCTCACCACCAGGGGTGGGGCAGTTCTTC.

In its sample, this clone was seen once. CDR3 in amino acids: CASSPPVAPGNTEAFF. Here the CDR3 DNA reads TGTGCCAGCTCACCACCAGTGGCCCCAGGGAACACTGAAGCTTTCTTT. The V call is TRBV18, the J call TRBJ1-1, with D hard to call. The CDR3 loop spans 16 amino acids. The V gene lost 0 bases and the J gene lost 1 base, with 12 bases spanning the gap. CDR1 and CDR2 from the germline V gene are KGHSH and LQKENI.

The chain has TRBV27 and TRBJ1-5; TRBD1 is a possible D gene (5 bases). Trimming removed 4 bases from V and 6 bases from J, with 22 bases in between. Looked up from germline, CDR1 is MNHEY and CDR2 is SMNVEV (reference sequence). CDR3 length: 17 residues. The CDR3 coding sequence is TGTGCCAGCAGTTCCGCGGGGGTAACAGTGGTGGGTCAGCCCCAGCATTTT. Translating it yields CASSSAGVTVVGQPQHF.

The V gene is TRBV5-1, the J gene TRBJ1-1; D possibly corresponds to TRBD1 (5 bases). In germline, CDR1 is SGHRS, CDR2 YFSETQ. The CDR3 has 14 amino acids. V was trimmed by 3 bases and J by 3 bases, leaving 12 bases between them. The CDR3: CASSSLRGYTEAFF. Here the CDR3 DNA reads TGCGCCAGCAGCTCCTTAAGGGGATACACTGAAGCTTTCTTT.

This sequence joins TRBV21-1 and TRBJ2-3; the table assigns TRBD2, which was not confirmed against the DNA. TRBV21-1 counts as a pseudogene. The CDR3 is 14 amino acids. The CDR3 spells CASSKTCCADTQYF. The CDR3 DNA is TGTGCCAGCAGCAAGACTTGTTGCGCAGATACGCAGTATTTT.

The chain is built from TRBV13 and TRBJ1-2; D gene ambiguous. The CDR3 is 12 residues long. V lost 2 bases and J 6 bases, leaving 7 bases between the germline ends. CDR1 PRHDT and CDR2 FYEKMQ come from the germline V gene (reference sequence). Here the CDR3 reads CASSLRRDGYTF. For the CDR3, the DNA is TGTGCCAGCAGCTTAAGGAGGGATGGCTACACCTTC.

The chain is built from TRBV19 and TRBJ2-2; possible D gene TRBD2, 5 bases. CDR3 size: 14 residues. V lost 10 bases to trimming and J lost 0 bases, with 12 bases between them. Germline lookup yields CDR1 LNHDA and CDR2 SQIVND (reference sequence). CDR3 region: CATSGNANTGELFF. CDR3 coding DNA: TGTGCCACATCGGGAAACGCGAACACCGGGGAGCTGTTTTTT.

Only one count was recorded for this clone. The chain combines TRBV19 with TRBJ2-7; D perhaps matches TRBD2 (6 bases). Germline-derived CDR1 and CDR2 are LNHDA and SQIVND (reference sequence). CDR3 length: 15 residues. Trimming shortened V by 7 bases and J by 1 base, and 17 bases separated the two germline ends. CDR3 loop: CASKSGGSASYEQYF. In DNA form, the CDR3 reads TGTGCCAGTAAGTCTGGGGGGTCGGCGTCCTACGAGCAGTACTTC.

The count of this clone is one. V usage is TRBV30 and J usage is TRBJ2-3; 9 nucleotides align to TRBD1. The germline CDR1 and CDR2 sequences are GTSNPN and SVGIG (reference sequence). J was trimmed by 1 base and V by 5 bases; bases with no gene match: 4. This CDR3 is built from 14 residues. The CDR3 sequence: CAWDRTGGTDTQYF. The CDR3 nucleotides read TGTGCCTGGGATCGGACAGGGGGCACAGATACGCAGTATTTT.

This chain uses TRBV5-6 with TRBJ2-2; D is perhaps TRBD1 (5 bases). Per the germline V gene, CDR1 is SGHDT and CDR2 is YYEEEE. The CDR3 has 13 residues. V lost 0 bases to trimming and J lost 11 bases, with 11 bases between them. As DNA, the CDR3 is TGTGCCAGCAGCTTGGGGGGCAGGGAAGAGCTGTTTTTT. Translated: CASSLGGREELFF.

The rearrangement joins TRBV27 to TRBJ2-6; 8 bases line up with TRBD1. The CDR3 has 17 amino acids. J gave up 9 bases and V 3 bases, and 13 bases lay outside the gene matches. The germline V gene encodes CDR1 MNHEY and CDR2 SMNVEV (reference sequence). The CDR3 region has the DNA TGTGCCAGCAGTTTGTGGACAGGGCCCTCCCGGGGCAACGTCCTGACTTTC. This gives the protein CASSLWTGPSRGNVLTF.

This chain's CDR3 is CASSLKGHVNTEAFF. The CDR3 nucleotides are TGTGCCAGCAGTCTTAAAGGACATGTGAACACTGAAGCTTTCTTT. The chain uses TRBV2 and TRBJ1-1, with a weak D call TRBD1 (5 bases). V lost 5 bases and J lost 0, with 13 bases in between. CDR1 is SNHLY and CDR2 is FYNNEI in the germline V gene. There are 15 residues in the CDR3.

This clone has just a few counts. The rearrangement links TRBV6-1 to TRBJ2-2; D is perhaps TRBD1 (6 bases). The V end lost 5 bases, the J end lost 5 bases, and 12 bases lay between the germline ends. The germline CDR1 and CDR2 sequences are MNHNS and SASEGT. This CDR3 has 14 amino acids. The CDR3 loop reads CASSIPRGTGELFF. DNA of the CDR3: TGTGCCAGCAGTATACCCAGGGGAACCGGGGAGCTGTTTTTT.

The chain has TRBV7-2 and TRBJ1-4, with D possibly matching TRBD1 (5 bases). Trimming stripped 1 base from V and 10 bases from J, with 10 bases between. Germline lookup yields CDR1 SGHTA and CDR2 FQGNSA. The CDR3 has 13 amino acids. The CDR3 DNA follows: TGTGCCAGCAGCTTAGGTCAGGGAGGAAAACTGTTTTTT. Its protein is CASSLGQGGKLFF. Together with reference TRBV7-2 and TRBJ1-4, the CDR3 gives the full variable domain: GAGVSQSPSNKVTEKGKDVELRCDPISGHTALYWYRQSLGQGLEFLIYFQGNSAPDKSGLPSDRFSAERTGGSVSTLTIQRTQQEDSAVYLCASSLGQGGKLFFGSGTQLSVL.

The gene calls are TRBV19 and TRBJ1-2; D not certain. V was clipped by 5 bases and J by 10 bases, with 17 bases between them. Germline loops: CDR1 LNHDA, CDR2 SQIVND (reference sequence). This CDR3 is 13 amino acids long. CDR3 nucleotides: TGTGCCAGTAGTTCGGGGAGCATACAAAACTACACCTTC. This translates into CASSSGSIQNYTF.

The chain couples TRBV28 to TRBJ1-1, with 8 bases aligning to TRBD1. Trimming cost V 4 bases and J 1 base; bases outside gene matches: 8. Germline-derived CDR1 and CDR2 are MDHEN and SYDVKM. The CDR3 is 16 residues long. In DNA form, the CDR3 reads TGTGCCAGCAGTTCTCACTCGGGGACAGGGAACACTGAAGCTTTCTTT. Its translation: CASSSHSGTGNTEAFF.

The J gene is TRBJ2-1, the V gene TRBV27; D possibly corresponds to TRBD1 (6 bases). CDR3 size: 14 residues. The germline V gene has CDR1 MNHEY and CDR2 SMNVEV (reference sequence). The ends were cut back, 7 bases at V and 7 bases at J, with 17 bases in the middle. The CDR3 loop is CASTFGHRVNEQFF. CDR3 in DNA: TGTGCCAGCACCTTCGGGCACAGGGTAAATGAGCAGTTCTTC.

This sequence joins TRBV6-5 and TRBJ2-7; no reliable D call. V was cut by 2 bases and J by 0 bases, with 8 bases left in between. Germline V gene lookup returns CDR1 MNHEY and CDR2 SVGAGI. The CDR3 has 14 amino acids. CDR3 sequence: CASSYGTDSYEQYF. Here the CDR3 DNA reads TGTGCCAGCAGTTACGGCACCGACTCCTACGAGCAGTACTTC.

The J gene is TRBJ1-2, the V gene TRBV5-1; the match to TRBD1 covers 8 bases. The CDR3 is 14 amino acids. The V segment lost 1 base and the J segment 8 bases; nucleotides outside the gene matches: 7. CDR1 and CDR2 from the germline V gene are SGHRS and YFSETQ. The DNA for the CDR3 is TGCGCCAGCAGCTTGTCGGAGACAGGGGTCGGCTACACCTTC. Its translation: CASSLSETGVGYTF.